The following is a TCR beta chain sequence with its context. The sample is drawn from a study of PD-1 blockade in mismatch repair-deficient tumors. Germline V lookup: CDR1 MNHEY, CDR2 SVGAGI. Trimming stripped 6 bases from V and 3 bases from J, with 12 bases between. This CDR3 spans 13 amino acids. The protocol was immunoSEQ multiplex PCR, while the TCRdb copy is restricted to in-frame clones and leaves out a portion. This sample has 65,000 to 80,000 clones; 78% occur once, and the top ten carry roughly 5.1%. Sequencing was performed on peripheral blood, taken 2 weeks after starting pembrolizumab. This clonotype was sampled from an adult with mismatch repair-deficient cancer. The chain combines TRBV6-5 with TRBJ2-7; D is perhaps TRBD1 (6 bases). CDR3 loop: CASSPDRNYEQYF. For the CDR3, the DNA is TGTGCCAGCAGCCCTGACAGGAACTACGAGCAGTACTTC.